Included here is one T cell receptor beta chain sequence, with context. The entry originates in a study of blood T cell repertoires in COVID-19. Across the whole study: Whether acute or convalescent, the COVID-19 samples came from the United States, Italy and Spain.

Categorization into cohorts depended on clinical history that participants reported. What the recovered Cohort 3 donors had was two negative PCRs, clearance, or symptom resolution. V was cut by 1 base and J by 1 base, with 7 bases left in between. This CDR3 has 14 amino acids. The germline V gene encodes CDR1 LGHDT and CDR2 YNNKEL (reference sequence). Measured with immunoSEQ multiplex PCR; TCRdb has only the in-frame clones, and not every one. Here the sample spans around 200,000 clones, approximately 90% being singletons. The gene calls are TRBV3-1 (or the pseudogene TRBV3-2) and TRBJ1-2; D is ambiguous. The receptor comes from a man younger than 45 who had recovered from COVID-19. Sample: PBMCs or T cells enriched from blood (not recorded which). CDR3 nucleotide sequence: TGTGCCAGCAGCCAAGTTGGCGGTAACTATGGCTACACCTTC. It yields the protein CASSQVGGNYGYTF.